Listed here is a single TCR beta chain. Its antigen remains unidentified. Clones were sequenced by immunoSEQ multiplex PCR, and TCRdb holds only the in-frame ones, with some missing. The sample yields roughly 1,600,000 clones, approximately 98.5% seen once. The CDR3 totals 15 residues. From germline, CDR1 is ENHRY and CDR2 SYGVKD. The V gene end was trimmed by 4 bases and the J gene end by 3 bases; junction bases not matched to a gene: 7. This sample is drawn from a study of shared clonotypes between healthy human individuals. Whole-study results and caveats: A reduction in generation probabilities was seen for non-shared clonotypes relative to those shared by all four donors. A small donor pool kept down the genetic and exposure-history diversity that was represented. Larger estimated richness was generally recorded for naive subsets relative to memory subsets.

The TCR originated in a man under 40 in good health. Sequencing was done on a sample of naive CD4+ T cells sorted from blood. Subset specified: CD45RA+ positively selected. This chain uses TRBV10-3 with TRBJ2-5; 8 bases line up with TRBD1. This chain's CDR3 is CAISGSGQGKETQYF. CDR3 nucleotides: TGTGCCATCAGTGGATCAGGACAGGGAAAAGAGACCCAGTACTTC.